Presented here are 30 T cell receptor beta chains from one specimen sequenced in a study of shared clonotypes between healthy human individuals. Some clones are missing from TCRdb's copy, which holds only in-frame ones; the method was immunoSEQ multiplex PCR. The top ten hold over 0.12% of the sample, which has about 2.4 million clones, around 94% seen once. Sequenced material: naive CD4+ T cells sorted from blood. Subset meaning: CD45RA+ positively selected. The receptors derive from a man between 18 and 35 years old in good health.

The chain joins TRBV15 to TRBJ1-5; TRBD1 matches 9 bases. Germline V lookup: CDR1 LNHNV, CDR2 YYDKDF (reference sequence). The CDR3 contains 18 residues. Trimming removed 5 bases from V and 0 bases from J; junction bases left unmatched: 11. The CDR3 reads CATSRKGQGAVSNQPQHF. The CDR3, as DNA: TGTGCCACCAGCCGTAAGGGACAGGGAGCAGTTAGCAATCAGCCCCAGCATTTT.

The rearrangement uses TRBV2 and TRBJ2-7; 11 bases align to TRBD1. Trimming cost V 6 bases and J 6 bases; bases outside gene matches: 7. This CDR3 region has 14 residues. Germline-derived CDR1 and CDR2 are SNHLY and FYNNEI. The DNA of the CDR3 is TGTGCCAGCAGGACTTTCGGGACAGGGGGCGAGCAGTACTTC. Translating gives CASRTFGTGGEQYF.

The rearrangement joins TRBV23-1 to TRBJ1-5; 11 bases are a match to TRBD1. TRBV23-1 is classed as an ORF, of uncertain function. The CDR3 runs 17 residues. The V gene end was trimmed by 0 bases and the J gene end by 6 bases; junction bases not matched to a gene: 7. For the CDR3, the DNA is TGCGCCAGCAGTCAATCGGCCGGGACAGGGGGTCTTCAGCCCCAGCATTTT. Its protein product is CASSQSAGTGGLQPQHF.

This clone was recorded only once. Other DNA sequences from this sample encode an identical CDR3 as well. The V gene is TRBV6-1, the J gene TRBJ1-5; D is ambiguous. Germline-derived CDR1 and CDR2 are MNHNS and SASEGT. Trimming stripped 1 base from V and 4 bases from J, with 5 bases between. This CDR3 has 13 residues. The CDR3 bases are TGTGCCAGCAGTGAAGGGTGGAATCAGCCCCAGCATTTT. This codes for CASSEGWNQPQHF.

V gene TRBV7-2 combines with J gene TRBJ1-2; D may be TRBD1 (6 bases). V lost 6 bases, J lost 8 bases, and 19 bases lay in between. Germline CDR1 reads SGHTA; CDR2 reads FQGNSA. This CDR3 has 14 residues. In DNA, the CDR3 is TGTGCCAGCAGGGGCCCGACAGGAACAGGAGGCTACACCTTC. Its translation is CASRGPTGTGGYTF.

The chain employs TRBV7-8 and TRBJ2-3; a possible D gene is TRBD2 (6 bases). V was cut by 1 base and J by 5 bases, with 7 bases left in between. The CDR3 consists of 13 residues. Germline V gene sequence: CDR1 SGHVS, CDR2 FQNEAQ. CDR3 in amino acids: CASSLGLVDTQYF. The CDR3 coding sequence is TGTGCCAGCAGCTTAGGACTAGTAGATACGCAGTATTTT.

The rearrangement uses TRBV5-6 and TRBJ2-7; no firm D call. CDR3 length equals 14 residues. With 2 bases removed from V and 3 bases from J, the gap between germline ends came to 12 bases. Germline CDR1 SGHDT, CDR2 YYEEEE. The CDR3 DNA reads as TGTGCCAGCAGCTTCGAGGCCAGAATCTACGAGCAGTACTTC. Translation gives CASSFEARIYEQYF.

The chain couples TRBV13 to TRBJ2-3; possibly TRBD2 for D (11 bases). Germline CDR1 is PRHDT and CDR2 is FYEKMQ (reference sequence). CDR3 length equals 16 residues. Trimming pared 3 bases from V and 4 bases from J, leaving 17 bases between. Written as DNA, the CDR3 is TGTGCCAGCAGCTTGACTAGCGGGACAGGGGCAGATACGCAGTATTTT. Translating it yields CASSLTSGTGADTQYF.

In DNA form, the CDR3 reads TGTGCCAGCAGTTACTCTGGCAGGGCAGGGCAGTACTTC. Translated, it gives CASSYSGRAGQYF. This chain uses TRBV6-6 with TRBJ2-7, with D possibly TRBD1 on 5 matching bases. With 0 bases removed from V and 9 bases from J, the gap between germline ends came to 12 bases. In germline, CDR1 is MNHNY, CDR2 SVGAGI (reference sequence). The CDR3 is made up of 13 amino acids.

This chain joins TRBV7-9 and TRBJ2-7, with D unclear. CDR1 and CDR2 from the germline V gene are SEHNR and FQNEAQ (reference sequence). V was trimmed by 4 bases and J by 0 bases, leaving 16 bases between them. The CDR3 consists of 16 residues. The CDR3 sequence is CASSSTSSRVSYEQYF. Written as DNA, the CDR3 is TGTGCCAGCAGCTCCACCTCAAGTCGGGTCTCCTACGAGCAGTACTTC.

This clone showed up just once. The chain has TRBV9 and TRBJ2-1; D unclear. Per the germline V gene, CDR1 is SGDLS and CDR2 is YYNGEE. V dropped 4 bases and J dropped 6 bases, with 17 bases sitting between them. The CDR3 runs 15 residues. CDR3: CASSPARTTGNEQFF. As DNA, the CDR3 is TGTGCCAGCAGCCCCGCCCGAACGACGGGCAATGAGCAGTTCTTC.

CDR3 sequence: CASSSEANTGELFF. CDR3 bases: TGCGCCAGCAGCTCCGAGGCGAACACCGGGGAGCTGTTTTTT. V usage is TRBV5-1 and J usage is TRBJ2-2; D ambiguous. From germline, CDR1 is SGHRS and CDR2 YFSETQ. Trimming shortened V by 3 bases and J by 0 bases, and 6 bases separated the two germline ends. The CDR3 is 14 amino acids.

The table lists this clone with a count of one. This chain connects TRBV2 to TRBJ1-1; unclear D gene. The CDR3 extends over 12 amino acids. Germline-derived CDR1 and CDR2 are SNHLY and FYNNEI. V lost 2 bases and J lost 3, with 4 bases in between. The CDR3 DNA reads TGTGCCAGCAGTGAAAAGTACACTGAAGCTTTCTTT. Amino acid sequence: CASSEKYTEAFF. Complete variable domain (other parts from reference TRBV2 and TRBJ1-1): EPEVTQTPSHQVTQMGQEVILRCVPISNHLYFYWYRQILGQKVEFLVSFYNNEISEKSEIFDDQFSVERPDGSNFTLKIRSTKLEDSAMYFCASSEKYTEAFFGQGTRLTVV.

The chain has TRBV20-1 and TRBJ2-1, with D unclear. There are 10 residues in the CDR3. The germline V and J ends were trimmed by 5 bases and 9 bases, with 8 bases remaining between them. Germline CDR1 and CDR2: DFQATT and SNEGSKA (reference sequence). CDR3 protein: CSAGPGEQFF. CDR3 sequence (DNA): TGCAGTGCTGGTCCGGGTGAGCAGTTCTTC.

V usage is TRBV29-1 and J usage is TRBJ2-3; 11 bases are a match to TRBD2. CDR1 SQVTM and CDR2 ANQGSEA come from the germline V gene. Unmatched junction bases numbered 7, after V lost 6 bases and J lost 5 bases. This CDR3 is 14 amino acids long. CDR3 DNA sequence: TGCAGCGTCGCGCGAACTAGCGGGGGAGATACGCAGTATTTT. Translated, it gives CSVARTSGGDTQYF.

The V gene is TRBV5-1, the J gene TRBJ1-6, with 7 bases lining up with TRBD1. J was trimmed by 10 bases and V by 0 bases; bases with no gene match: 4. The CDR3 sequence is 14 residues long. The germline V gene has CDR1 SGHRS and CDR2 YFSETQ. The CDR3 nucleotides read TGCGCCAGCAGCTTGGACACAGGGGTCTCACCCCTCCACTTT. This encodes CASSLDTGVSPLHF. Full variable domain (remainder filled in from reference TRBV5-1 and TRBJ1-6): KAGVTQTPRYLIKTRGQQVTLSCSPISGHRSVSWYQQTPGQGLQFLFEYFSETQRNKGNFPGRFSGRQFSNSRSEMNVSTLELGDSALYLCASSLDTGVSPLHFGNGTRLTVT.

This chain joins TRBV6-1 and TRBJ1-1; 9 bases agree with TRBD1. The germline gives CDR1 MNHNS, CDR2 SASEGT. After removal of 4 bases from V and 1 base from J, the junction contained 7 bases not matched to a gene. This CDR3 has 16 residues. The CDR3 DNA reads as TGTGCCAGCAGTGTCGGGACAGGGTCGAAGAACACTGAAGCTTTCTTT. Its protein is CASSVGTGSKNTEAFF.

The V gene is TRBV10-3, the J gene TRBJ1-2, with 7 bases that match TRBD1. The CDR3 runs to 13 residues. Per the germline V gene, CDR1 is ENHRY and CDR2 is SYGVKD. V dropped 4 bases and J dropped 2; count of bases not matched to a gene: 1. CDR3 nucleotide sequence: TGTGCCATCAGTGGGACAGGCAACTATGGCTACACCTTC. Protein sequence: CAISGTGNYGYTF.

The chain couples TRBV23-1 to TRBJ1-2; the match to TRBD1 covers 7 bases. TRBV23-1 is filed as an ORF, its function uncertain. The CDR3 length is 17 residues. V was pared by 9 bases and J by 2 bases, with 18 bases of the junction left unmatched. The CDR3 nucleotides read TGCGCCAGAACCGGGGACAGCGCCTTATGGAGAAACTATGGCTACACCTTC. Translated: CARTGDSALWRNYGYTF.

This chain uses TRBV28 with TRBJ2-5; D is perhaps TRBD2 (6 bases). Trimming took off 6 bases at V and 0 bases at J, with 11 bases between the two ends. The length of the CDR3 is 14 residues. The germline CDR1 and CDR2 sequences are MDHEN and SYDVKM. CDR3: CASSLRDYQETQYF. The CDR3 DNA reads as TGTGCCAGCAGCCTCCGGGACTACCAAGAGACCCAGTACTTC.

V gene TRBV4-1 combines with J gene TRBJ2-7; 12 bases align to TRBD1. The CDR3 runs 20 residues. CDR1 is MGHRA and CDR2 is YSYEKL in the germline V gene. V was pared by 1 base and J by 7 bases, with 20 bases of the junction left unmatched. Here the CDR3 DNA reads TGCGCCAGCAGCCAAGCGATCCCCGGGACAGGGGGCGGGCAGGGGGTGGAGCAGTACTTC. Amino acid sequence: CASSQAIPGTGGGQGVEQYF.

V and J are TRBV7-2 and TRBJ2-5; a weak D match, TRBD2 (6 bases). The ends were cut back, 1 base at V and 2 bases at J, with 14 bases in the middle. The CDR3 contains 16 residues. The germline CDR1 and CDR2 sequences are SGHTA and FQGNSA. CDR3 amino acids: CASSLGVGGGQETQYF. CDR3 nucleotides: TGTGCCAGCAGCTTAGGTGTGGGGGGTGGACAAGAGACCCAGTACTTC.

CDR3 residues: CAIQSSAVAEAFF. CDR3 sequence (DNA): TGTGCCATCCAGTCCAGCGCGGTTGCTGAAGCTTTCTTT. The gene calls are TRBV10-3 and TRBJ1-1, with no clear D. This CDR3 has 13 amino acids. CDR1 and CDR2 from the germline V gene are ENHRY and SYGVKD. Trimming cost V 8 bases and J 6 bases, with 16 bases left between them.

The V call is TRBV19, the J call TRBJ1-5; weak D call: TRBD1 (6 bases). V lost 1 base and J 7 bases, leaving 17 bases between the germline ends. The germline V gene has CDR1 LNHDA and CDR2 SQIVND (reference sequence). The CDR3 has 16 amino acids. As DNA, the CDR3 is TGTGCCAGTAGTATAGCCCTTTTGGGGGGCGGGCAGCCCCAGCATTTT. Amino acids: CASSIALLGGGQPQHF.

V is TRBV11-3 and J is TRBJ2-1; 11 bases line up with TRBD2. V was pared by 5 bases and J by 2 bases, with 5 bases of the junction left unmatched. The CDR3 length is 16 residues. Germline assignment: CDR1 SGHNT and CDR2 YENEEA. CDR3: CASSPTGLAAYNEQFF. The CDR3 nucleotides are TGTGCCAGCAGCCCTACGGGACTAGCGGCCTACAATGAGCAGTTCTTC.

CDR3 coding DNA: TGTGCCAGTAGTAGGGCCGGGACTAGCGGGAGCTCCTACGAGCAGTACTTC. Protein sequence: CASSRAGTSGSSYEQYF. The chain has TRBV19 and TRBJ2-7, with 14 bases aligning to TRBD2. V lost 4 bases, J lost 0 bases, and 5 bases stayed unmatched. The CDR3 has 17 amino acids. Germline V gene lookup returns CDR1 LNHDA and CDR2 SQIVND (reference sequence). The whole variable domain, remainder taken from reference TRBV19 and TRBJ2-7, is DGGITQSPKYLFRKEGQNVTLSCEQNLNHDAMYWYRQDPGQGLRLIYYSQIVNDFQKGDIAEGYSVSREKKESFPLTVTSAQKNPTAFYLCASSRAGTSGSSYEQYFGPGTRLTVT.

CDR3 region: CASSRPPPGELFF. The CDR3 bases are TGTGCCAGCAGCCGACCCCCTCCGGGGGAGCTGTTTTTT. The chain recombines TRBV7-2 with TRBJ2-2; D remains ambiguous. This CDR3 has 13 amino acids. Looked up from germline, CDR1 is SGHTA and CDR2 is FQGNSA. V was trimmed by 5 bases and J by 8 bases, leaving 12 bases between them.

This chain links TRBV9 with TRBJ2-1, with 7 bases identical to TRBD1. The J segment lost 8 bases and the V segment lost 4 bases, leaving 3 bases of the junction unmatched. The CDR3 extends over 12 amino acids. Germline CDR1 reads SGDLS; CDR2 reads YYNGEE. The CDR3 reads CASSQTGDEQFF. As DNA, the CDR3 is TGTGCCAGCAGCCAAACAGGGGATGAGCAGTTCTTC.

This sequence joins TRBV9 and TRBJ2-1; 7 positions match TRBD2. Germline assignment: CDR1 SGDLS and CDR2 YYNGEE. Germline trimming cut 1 base from V and 5 bases from J; bases unmatched to any gene: 6. The CDR3 has 15 residues. In DNA, the CDR3 is TGTGCCAGCAGCGTAAGCAGCGGGAAGGACAATGAGCAGTTCTTC. It yields the protein CASSVSSGKDNEQFF.

The rearrangement uses TRBV7-9 and TRBJ2-5, with 8 bases fitting TRBD2. Gene TRBJ2-7 matches the end of the DNA better, so the J call may be wrong. The germline V gene has CDR1 SEHNR and CDR2 FQNEAQ (reference sequence). The CDR3 has 15 amino acids. The CDR3 nucleotides read TGTGCCAGCAGCCCGCAGGCGGGGGGTACCTACGAGCAGTACTTC. It translates to CASSPQAGGTYEQYF.